Sequencing of this TCR beta chain was carried out in a study of blood T cells in healthy people across ages. Overall study context: Per two T cells, about one barcoded beta molecule was captured through template switching.

This CDR3 has 14 residues. The germline CDR1 and CDR2 sequences are LGHDT and YNNKEL (reference sequence). Trimming took off 1 base at V and 2 bases at J, with 8 bases between the two ends. Concerning this clonotype: Its matching antigen is unknown.

Next came a second PCR, run for roughly 7 to 12 cycles, which used a sample-barcoded 5' primer along with a J-beta primer mix. TCRdb fed the 5' RACE reads into MiXCR, producing one record per CDR3 protein. The sample records approximately 940,000 distinct CDR3 sequences, roughly 48% being singletons. Study-level results: Getting older went along with TCR beta diversity per million T cells dropping roughly linearly. Any changes in expanded clonotypes were possibly confounded, as donor CMV status remained unknown.

The sequencing input was blood. The V and J genes are TRBV3-1 and TRBJ1-2; D is unclear. This sequence was found in a man aged 30 to 39 in good health. CDR3 loop: CASSQAVPNYGYTF. In DNA, the CDR3 is TGTGCCAGCAGCCAAGCGGTCCCGAACTATGGCTACACCTTC. Based on the CDR3 plus reference TRBV3-1 and TRBJ1-2, the full variable domain is DTAVSQTPKYLVTQMGNDKSIKCEQNLGHDTMYWYKQDSKKFLKIMFSYNNKELIINETVPNRFSPKSPDKAHLNLHINSLELGDSAVYFCASSQAVPNYGYTFGSGTRLTVV.